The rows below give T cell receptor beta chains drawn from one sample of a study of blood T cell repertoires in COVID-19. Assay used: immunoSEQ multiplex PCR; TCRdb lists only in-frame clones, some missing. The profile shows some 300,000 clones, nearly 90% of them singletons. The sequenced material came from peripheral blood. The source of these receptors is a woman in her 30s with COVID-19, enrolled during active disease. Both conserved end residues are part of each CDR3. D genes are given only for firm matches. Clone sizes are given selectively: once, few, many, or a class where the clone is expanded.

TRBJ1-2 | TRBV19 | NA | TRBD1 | TGTGCCAGTAGTGACAGGGGCTATGGCTACACCTTC | CASSDRGYGYTF
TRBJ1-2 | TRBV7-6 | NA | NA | TGTGCCAGCAGCTTCACAGGAGACCGGAGGGGTGGCTACACCTTC | CASSFTGDRRGGYTF
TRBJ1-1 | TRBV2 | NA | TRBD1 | TGTGCCAGCACGAATCGAGGGCGACAGGGCCTCACTGAAGCTTTCTTT | CASTNRGRQGLTEAFF
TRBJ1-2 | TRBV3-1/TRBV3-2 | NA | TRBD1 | TGTGCCAGCAGCCAAGATCAGGGACAGGGGAATTCGAACTATGGCTACACCTTC | CASSQDQGQGNSNYGYTF
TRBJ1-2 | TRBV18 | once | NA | TGTGCCAGCTCACTGACAGCCGCCGCCTCTGGCTACACCTTC | CASSLTAAASGYTF
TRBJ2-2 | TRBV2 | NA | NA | TGTGCCAGCAGTGAGGCCAGGGTGGCCGGGGAGCTGTTTTTT | CASSEARVAGELFF
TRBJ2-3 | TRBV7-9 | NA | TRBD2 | TGTGCCAGCAGCCTCAGGGGAACTAGCGGGGCCACAGATACGCAGTATTTT | CASSLRGTSGATDTQYF
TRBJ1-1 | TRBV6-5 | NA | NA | TGTGCCAGCAGTCCCCGGGGAGGGGGTGACACTGAAGCTTTCTTT | CASSPRGGGDTEAFF
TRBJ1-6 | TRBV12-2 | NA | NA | TGTGCAAGTCGCTTTAGATCAGGGTCTTCACCCCTCCACTTT | CASRFRSGSSPLHF
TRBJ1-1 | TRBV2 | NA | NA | TGTGCCAGCAGGGCTCAATACGCAGGGGACGAATACACTGAAGCTTTCTTT | CASRAQYAGDEYTEAFF
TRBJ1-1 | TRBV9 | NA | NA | TGTGCCAGCAGCGTTCAGGGAAACACTGAAGCTTTCTTT | CASSVQGNTEAFF
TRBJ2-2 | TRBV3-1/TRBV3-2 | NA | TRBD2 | TGTGCCAGCAGCCAAGAACGGTCTTGGCGGAGCGGGGGGCGAAACGGGGAGCTGTTTTTT | CASSQERSWRSGGRNGELFF
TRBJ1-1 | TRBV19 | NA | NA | TGTGCCAGTAGTAACGAGGGCCCTCAACTTGAAGCTTTCTTT | CASSNEGPQLEAFF
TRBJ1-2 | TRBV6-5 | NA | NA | TGTGCCAGCAGCAGGGCAATTGACAGAGGATATGGCTACACCTTC | CASSRAIDRGYGYTF
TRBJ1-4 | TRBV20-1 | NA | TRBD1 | TGCAGTGCTAGTAAGGGGGCGGGTGAAAAACTGTTTTTT | CSASKGAGEKLFF
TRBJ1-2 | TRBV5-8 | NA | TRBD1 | TGTGCCAGCAGCTTGGTAGGACAGGGTCGTATCGGCTACACCTTC | CASSLVGQGRIGYTF
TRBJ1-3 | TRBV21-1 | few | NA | TGTGCCAGCAGCAAAACAATTGGGACATTGGATTTT | CASSKTIGTLDF
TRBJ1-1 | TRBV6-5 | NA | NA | TGTGCCAGTTTACCCAGGGTGGGGACTGAAGCTTTCTTT | CASLPRVGTEAFF
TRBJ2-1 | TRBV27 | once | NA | TGTGCCAGCAGTTCGGGTGTCGAGGTCCATGAGCAGTTCTTC | CASSSGVEVHEQFF
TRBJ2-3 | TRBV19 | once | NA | TGTGCCAGTAGTATTGGAGGTTCGGATACGCAGTATTTT | CASSIGGSDTQYF
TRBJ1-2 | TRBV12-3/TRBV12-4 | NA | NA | TGTGCCAGCAGTTTAGGACTTAATGGCTACACCTTC | CASSLGLNGYTF
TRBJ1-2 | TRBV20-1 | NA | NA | TGCAGTGCTAGTCTACGGGTTTCGAGTTATGGCTACACCTTC | CSASLRVSSYGYTF
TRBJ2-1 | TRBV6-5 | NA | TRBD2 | TGTGCCAGCAGTTACTCGAGACTAGCGGGAGACAATGAGCAGTTCTTC | CASSYSRLAGDNEQFF
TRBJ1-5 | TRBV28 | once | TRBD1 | TGTGCCAGCAGGCGACAGGGGCGCAATCAGCCCCAGCATTTT | CASRRQGRNQPQHF
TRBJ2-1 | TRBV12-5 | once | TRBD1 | TGTGCTAGTGGTGTATCCGGGACAGGGTACAATGAGCAGTTCTTC | CASGVSGTGYNEQFF
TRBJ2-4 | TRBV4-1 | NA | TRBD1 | TGCGCCAGCAGCCAGGACAGGGCGGGGAACATTCAGTACTTC | CASSQDRAGNIQYF
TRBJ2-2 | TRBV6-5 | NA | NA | TGTGCCAGCACGGAGGGCAGCGGGGAGCTGTTTTTT | CASTEGSGELFF
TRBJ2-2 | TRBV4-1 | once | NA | TGCGCCAGCAGCCAGGCTAGACCCGGGGAGCTGTTTTTT | CASSQARPGELFF
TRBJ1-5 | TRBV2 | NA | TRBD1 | TGTGCCAGCAGTGCGGAGACAGGGAATCAGCCCCAGCATTTT | CASSAETGNQPQHF
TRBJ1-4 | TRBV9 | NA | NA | TGTGCCAGCAGCGAGACAGTCGCAACTAATGAAAAACTGTTTTTT | CASSETVATNEKLFF
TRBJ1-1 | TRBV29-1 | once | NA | TGCAGCGTTGAGAGGACGACGGGTCAGGGCTTGAACACTGAAGCTTTCTTT | CSVERTTGQGLNTEAFF
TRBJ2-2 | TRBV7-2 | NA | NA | TGTGCCAGCAGCCTCCTGGGTGCCAGGCGCACCGGGGAGCTGTTTTTT | CASSLLGARRTGELFF
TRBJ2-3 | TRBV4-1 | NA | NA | TGCGCCAGCAGCCAAACCTGGTCCCCCACAACCACAGATACGCAGTATTTT | CASSQTWSPTTTDTQYF
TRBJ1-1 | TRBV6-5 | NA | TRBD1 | TGTGCCAGCACCTTAACAGGGGGCACTGAAGCTTTCTTT | CASTLTGGTEAFF
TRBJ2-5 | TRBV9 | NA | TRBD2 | TGTGCCAGCAGCCCCACCCGGGGGGAGGGGGAGACCCAGTACTTC | CASSPTRGEGETQYF
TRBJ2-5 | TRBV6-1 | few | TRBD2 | TGTGCCAGCAGTGAAGCCGCGGGGGAGCAAGAGACCCAGTACTTC | CASSEAAGEQETQYF
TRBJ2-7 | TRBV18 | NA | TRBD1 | TGTGCCAGCTCCCCGCCTTTTGGACAGGGGTCCTACGAGCAGTACTTC | CASSPPFGQGSYEQYF
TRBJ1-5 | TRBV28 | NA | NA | TGTGCCAGCAGTTTAAACGTGGCAGTAAATCAGCCCCAGCATTTT | CASSLNVAVNQPQHF
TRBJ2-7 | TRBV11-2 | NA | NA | TGTGCCAGCAGCTTACCCCCCCGCGGACAGCACTCCTACGAGCAGTACTTC | CASSLPPRGQHSYEQYF
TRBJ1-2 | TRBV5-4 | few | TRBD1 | TGTGCCAGCAGCTTATCCTACGACAGGGGGCGTGGAGGTGGCTACACCTTC | CASSLSYDRGRGGGYTF
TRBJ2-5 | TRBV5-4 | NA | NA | TGTGCCAGCAGTCCAGACACTGGGGAGACCCAGTACTTC | CASSPDTGETQYF
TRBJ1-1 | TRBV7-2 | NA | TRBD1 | TGTGCCAGCAGCTCCCGGGGCGCAAAGACAGGGACCATGAACACTGAAGCTTTCTTT | CASSSRGAKTGTMNTEAFF
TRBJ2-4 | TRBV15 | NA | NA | TGTGCCACCAGTAAGATGGCAGGCAAAAACATTCAGTACTTC | CATSKMAGKNIQYF
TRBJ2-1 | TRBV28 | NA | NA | TGTGCCAGCACCCCCCGGGTGGGCGGACATTACAATGAGCAGTTCTTC | CASTPRVGGHYNEQFF
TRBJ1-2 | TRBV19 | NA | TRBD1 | TGTGCCAGTAGTACGTCCAGGGGGCTCGTCTATGGCTACACCTTC | CASSTSRGLVYGYTF
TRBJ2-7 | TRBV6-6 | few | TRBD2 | TGTGCCAGCAGCCCCGCGGGGGGACGTGACTACGAGCAGTACTTC | CASSPAGGRDYEQYF
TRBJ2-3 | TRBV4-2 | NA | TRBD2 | TGTGCCAGCAGCCGCGGACTAGCGGGAGCTAGCACAGATACGCAGTATTTT | CASSRGLAGASTDTQYF
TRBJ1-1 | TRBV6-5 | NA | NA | TGTGCCAGCAAAAAGCAGGGGAACACTGAAGCTTTCTTT | CASKKQGNTEAFF
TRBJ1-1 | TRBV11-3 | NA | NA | TGTGCCAGCAGCTTAGAGGCCTCCGAAGCTTTCTTT | CASSLEASEAFF
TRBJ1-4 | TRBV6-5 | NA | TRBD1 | TGTGCCAGCAGCCGACAGGGGGCAACTAATGAAAAACTGTTTTTT | CASSRQGATNEKLFF
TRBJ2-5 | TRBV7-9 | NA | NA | TGTGCCAGCAGCTTAGCGGGAAAGGGGATTGAGACCCAGTACTTC | CASSLAGKGIETQYF
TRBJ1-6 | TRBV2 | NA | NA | TGTGCCAGCAGTGAAGGCAGGGGAGTCTCTTCACCCCTCCACTTT | CASSEGRGVSSPLHF
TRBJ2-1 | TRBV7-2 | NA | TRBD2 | TGTGCCAGCAGGCACAGCCGGGAGGCGGGGGGGTCTTACAATGAGCAGTTCTTC | CASRHSREAGGSYNEQFF
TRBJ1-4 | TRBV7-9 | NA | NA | TGTGCCAGCAGCTCCCCTATCAATGAAAAACTGTTTTTT | CASSSPINEKLFF